The clone carrying this T cell receptor (beta chain) turned up a few times. As yet, its antigen is unknown. Study results and caveats: The larger-cohort validation was restricted to a single TCR beta V-J rearrangement rather than whole repertoires. Tumor Tregs overlapped most with tumor, then blood, naive CD4+ cells. Tumor memory CD4+ T cell TCR gene usage clustered with blood and lymph node memory CD4+ cells and lymph node naive CD4+ cells.

Constant-region reverse primers amplified full-length variable regions, followed by semi-nested Nested Universal Primer A PCR. TCRdb independently ran MiXCR on the 5' RACE reads; one entry per CDR3 protein. Counted here are 7,000 to 9,500 distinct CDR3 sequences, about half occurring once; the ten biggest clones make up 2.9%. Cells sorted as Tregs were CD4+, CD25+ and CD127-/low. Trimming cost V 7 bases and J 0 bases, with 17 bases left between them. Germline lookup yields CDR1 DFQATT and CDR2 SNEGSKA (reference sequence). This CDR3 comprises 15 residues. Sequences were obtained from Tregs sorted from a lymph node. This clonotype originated in a female donor with breast cancer. The rearrangement joins TRBV20-1 to TRBJ2-3, with D unresolved. CDR3 sequence: CSVLTWNSSTDTQYF. CDR3 sequence (DNA): TGCAGTGTACTGACCTGGAACTCGAGCACAGATACGCAGTATTTT.